The source of this T cell receptor (beta chain) is a study of beta chain features in type 1 diabetes. General observations from the study: TCRB CDR3 length was moderately but significantly reduced in all four CD4+ subsets of Type 1 diabetes patients.

The CDR3 sequence is 11 residues long. Germline V lookup: CDR1 MNHNS, CDR2 SASEGT. Trimming pared 6 bases from V and 2 bases from J, leaving 3 bases between. The isolated RNA, all of it, was reverse transcribed, so expressed TCRB transcripts were what got sequenced. Method: immunoSEQ multiplex PCR; TCRdb's copy keeps in-frame clones and lacks some. The data show some 250,000 clones, approximately 14% seen once. Turning to this clone: Its antigen is still unknown.

The specimen was naive CD4+ T cells from blood. This sequence was found in a young man with type 1 diabetes. The chain links TRBV6-1 to TRBJ2-3; D is unresolved. This CDR3 reads CASSNTDTQYF. DNA of the CDR3: TGTGCCAGCAGCAACACAGATACGCAGTATTTT.